A single sample is the source of the 14 T cell receptor beta chains below, sequenced in a study of graft-versus-host responses after intestinal transplantation. Their target antigens are unknown. Clones were sequenced by immunoSEQ multiplex PCR, and TCRdb holds only the in-frame ones, with some missing. The sample contains approximately 68,000 clones, 90% of which appear only once. The sample consisted of unstimulated CD8+ T cells sorted from spleen or lymph node cells, taken before transplant. The origin of the receptors is a human donor who was the organ donor for an intestinal transplant.

This CDR3 is CASSLAIGQGGMNTEAFF. The DNA of the CDR3 is TGCGCCAGCAGCTTAGCAATAGGACAGGGCGGGATGAACACTGAAGCTTTCTTT. The genes are TRBV5-1 and TRBJ1-1, with 8 bases fitting TRBD1. With 2 bases clipped from V and 0 bases from J, the junction kept 12 bases outside the gene matches. The germline V gene has CDR1 SGHRS and CDR2 YFSETQ. The CDR3 sequence is 18 residues long.

This clone is a singleton in its sample. The chain couples TRBV19 to TRBJ2-3; a possible D gene is TRBD1 (6 bases). Deletions cut 6 bases from V and 2 bases from J, with 15 bases between. The germline gives CDR1 LNHDA, CDR2 SQIVND (reference sequence). The CDR3 runs 15 residues. The CDR3 DNA reads TGTGCCAGTAGCGCCGACAGGCTAGCCACAGATACGCAGTATTTT. Translation: CASSADRLATDTQYF. Variable domain in full (rest from reference TRBV19 and TRBJ2-3): DGGITQSPKYLFRKEGQNVTLSCEQNLNHDAMYWYRQDPGQGLRLIYYSQIVNDFQKGDIAEGYSVSREKKESFPLTVTSAQKNPTAFYLCASSADRLATDTQYFGPGTRLTVL.

CDR3 amino acids: CASSLPRDRSLNEQFF. The DNA of the CDR3 is TGTGCCAGCAGTCTCCCCCGGGACAGAAGTCTCAATGAGCAGTTCTTC. The chain combines TRBV2 with TRBJ2-1; TRBD1 matches at 7 bases. Germline lookup yields CDR1 SNHLY and CDR2 FYNNEI. V dropped 5 bases and J dropped 6; count of bases not matched to a gene: 13. The CDR3 is 16 residues long.

The chain couples TRBV6-5 to TRBJ1-2; D is unclear. Germline V CDR1 and CDR2: MNHEY, SVGAGI. Trimming removed 8 bases at V and 1 base at J, with 11 bases between. This CDR3 has 13 amino acids. CDR3 in amino acids: CASALEINYGYTF. The CDR3 coding sequence is TGTGCCAGCGCGCTAGAGATTAACTATGGCTACACCTTC.

The chain joins TRBV2 to TRBJ1-2, with D uncertain. Trimming removed 6 bases at V and 1 base at J, with 6 bases between. The CDR3 has 12 amino acids. The germline V gene encodes CDR1 SNHLY and CDR2 FYNNEI. CDR3 residues: CASRGSNYGYTF. CDR3 DNA sequence: TGTGCCAGCAGGGGGAGTAACTATGGCTACACCTTC.

The gene calls are TRBV11-2 and TRBJ2-1; 11 bases are shared with TRBD2. The CDR3 extends over 14 amino acids. Trimming removed 5 bases from V and 9 bases from J; junction bases left unmatched: 6. Germline CDR1 and CDR2: SGHAT and FQNNGV. The CDR3 nucleotides read TGTGCCAGCAGCCTTCTAGCGGGGGGTCTTGAGCAGTTCTTC. Amino acids: CASSLLAGGLEQFF.

The rearrangement links TRBV4-3 to TRBJ2-2; 12 nucleotides line up with TRBD2. The germline V gene encodes CDR1 LGHNA and CDR2 YSLEER. The length of the CDR3 is 18 residues. V lost 0 bases and J lost 9; bases outside the gene matches: 11. The CDR3 nucleotides are TGCGCCAGCAGCCAAGAACCCGGACTAGCGGGGAAAGGCCGGGAGCTGTTTTTT. Its protein product is CASSQEPGLAGKGRELFF.

The V call is TRBV29-1, the J call TRBJ1-1; D unresolved. Trimming left V 0 bases short and J 8 bases short, with 7 bases between. The germline V gene encodes CDR1 SQVTM and CDR2 ANQGSEA. The CDR3 totals 11 residues. In nucleotides, the CDR3 is TGCAGCGTTGAAGAAGTGCAGGAAGCTTTCTTT. It codes for CSVEEVQEAFF. Complete variable domain (other parts from reference TRBV29-1 and TRBJ1-1): SAVISQKPSRDICQRGTSLTIQCQVDSQVTMMFWYRQQPGQSLTLIATANQGSEATYESGFVIDKFPISRPNLTFSTLTVSNMSPEDSSIYLCSVEEVQEAFFGQGTRLTVV.

This clone was counted a few times. The gene calls are TRBV5-8 and TRBJ2-7; 8 bases fit TRBD1. J was trimmed by 2 bases and V by 0 bases; bases with no gene match: 1. Germline lookup yields CDR1 SGHTS and CDR2 YDEGEE. The CDR3 totals 14 residues. The CDR3 reads CASSLEDRAYEQYV. CDR3 DNA: TGTGCCAGCAGCTTGGAGGACAGGGCCTACGAGCAGTACGTC.

This clone was recorded once. The V and J genes are TRBV2 and TRBJ2-5; 8 bases match TRBD1. V shed 2 bases, J shed 1 base, and the junction held 9 bases outside the gene matches. This CDR3 is built from 17 residues. Germline CDR1 and CDR2: SNHLY and FYNNEI. The chain's CDR3 is CASSEMTGVGPQETQYF. CDR3 sequence (DNA): TGTGCCAGCAGTGAAATGACAGGGGTCGGGCCCCAAGAGACCCAGTACTTC.

This chain links TRBV27 with TRBJ2-7; 9 bases line up with TRBD1. Germline lookup yields CDR1 MNHEY and CDR2 SMNVEV (reference sequence). V shed 0 bases and J 2 bases; nucleotides not matched to a gene: 5. The CDR3 extends over 16 amino acids. The CDR3 DNA reads as TGTGCCAGCAGTTTATCTAGTGGGGACAGGGCCTACGAGCAGTACGTC. It specifies CASSLSSGDRAYEQYV.

This sequence joins TRBV9 and TRBJ2-1; D gene unclear. V lost 4 bases and J 0 bases, leaving 11 bases between the germline ends. CDR1 and CDR2 (germline): SGDLS, YYNGEE. The CDR3 contains 15 residues. The CDR3 sequence: CASSYAGSSYNEQFF. The CDR3 DNA reads as TGTGCCAGCAGCTACGCTGGCTCCTCCTACAATGAGCAGTTCTTC.

As to this clone: Given the absence of the conserved phenylalanine or tryptophan at the CDR3 end, a read error is likely. The DNA is omitted, as the CDR3 cannot be located on it reliably, and the CDR3 follows TCRdb's listing. The chain joins TRBV28 to TRBJ1-5; the D segment call TRBD1 is taken from the table without a DNA check. The CDR3 adds up to 10 amino acids, both ends counted. The germline V gene has CDR1 MDHEN and CDR2 SYDVKM. The CDR3 protein is CASSSRDIRG.

The gene calls are TRBV18 and TRBJ2-7, with 9 bases lining up with TRBD1. Germline V gene sequence: CDR1 KGHSH, CDR2 LQKENI. Unmatched junction bases numbered 9, after V lost 3 bases and J lost 3 bases. CDR3 size: 16 residues. CDR3 residues: CASSPTGTGLFYEQYV. The CDR3 nucleotides are TGTGCCAGCTCACCGACCGGGACAGGGCTTTTCTACGAGCAGTACGTC.